These 29 T cell receptor beta chains were sequenced from one sample in a study of PD-1 blockade in classical Hodgkin lymphoma. Clones were sequenced by immunoSEQ multiplex PCR, and TCRdb holds only the in-frame ones, with some missing. The data hold over 85,000 clones, with about 93% observed a single time. Regarding time point: cycle 4 day 1 (C4D1), after 6 weeks of nivolumab. Relapses following autologous stem cell transplantation were seen in all patients, with brentuximab vedotin exposure varying. The sample in question was peripheral blood mononuclear cells (PBMCs), obtained before the fourth cycle of nivolumab. The receptors come from a human donor with classical Hodgkin lymphoma.

This clone is a singleton in its sample. The V gene is TRBV6-1, the J gene TRBJ1-1; D remains ambiguous. The CDR3 loop spans 15 amino acids. The germline V gene encodes CDR1 MNHNS and CDR2 SASEGT. V was cut by 1 base and J by 3 bases, with 12 bases left in between. The CDR3 region has the DNA TGTGCCAGCAGTGAAGTTCCGGGCCGGGACACTGAAGCTTTCTTT. This sequence encodes CASSEVPGRDTEAFF.

The chain has TRBV30 and TRBJ2-1; 8 nucleotides align to TRBD2. The germline V gene encodes CDR1 GTSNPN and CDR2 SVGIG (reference sequence). The CDR3 has 16 residues. After removal of 8 bases from V and 6 bases from J, the junction contained 18 bases not matched to a gene. The CDR3 DNA sequence: TGTGCCGCCCGGGGACTCGGGACTAGGGTGGGCAATGAGCAGTTCTTC. Translating it yields CAARGLGTRVGNEQFF.

The rearrangement joins TRBV9 to TRBJ2-7, with TRBD1 identical over 7 bases. This CDR3 is built from 12 residues. V trimming: 10 bases; J trimming: 8 bases; junction bases outside the gene matches: 12. The germline CDR1 and CDR2 sequences are SGDLS and YYNGEE. DNA for the CDR3: TGTGCCCCAGGGACAGCCGTCTCGAAGCAGTACTTC. This encodes CAPGTAVSKQYF. Full variable domain (missing parts from reference TRBV9 and TRBJ2-7): DSGVTQTPKHLITATGQRVTLRCSPRSGDLSVYWYQQSLDQGLQFLIQYYNGEERAKGNILERFSAQQFPDLHSELNLSSLELGDSALYFCAPGTAVSKQYFGPGTRLTVT.

The chain employs TRBV19 and TRBJ1-1, with D possibly being TRBD1 (6 bases). Germline CDR1 is LNHDA and CDR2 is SQIVND (reference sequence). Trimming took off 7 bases at V and 1 base at J, with 16 bases between the two ends. The CDR3 runs 15 residues. The CDR3 sequence is CASTTQGTANTEAFF. The CDR3 DNA reads TGTGCCAGTACCACACAGGGAACGGCGAACACTGAAGCTTTCTTT.

This clone is a singleton in its sample. Additional DNA sequences in this sample encode the identical CDR3. The chain employs TRBV27 and TRBJ2-5; D is unresolved. With 3 bases removed from V and 5 bases from J, the gap between germline ends came to 4 bases. The germline V gene has CDR1 MNHEY and CDR2 SMNVEV (reference sequence). The CDR3 loop spans 11 amino acids. For the CDR3, the DNA is TGTGCCAGCAGTTTGGGGGAGACCCAGTACTTC. It encodes CASSLGETQYF.

The chain is built from TRBV7-6 and TRBJ2-3; 8 bases are a match to TRBD2. With V trimmed by 5 bases and J by 6 bases, 7 bases remained unmatched. This CDR3 comprises 14 residues. The V gene's germline CDR1 is SGHVS and CDR2 FNYEAQ. CDR3 nucleotide sequence: TGTGCCAGCAGCCCGGGGACTAGTTGGGATACGCAGTATTTT. Its protein is CASSPGTSWDTQYF.

The DNA for the CDR3 is TGTGCCAGTCGAAGGGGTGCTGGCTACACCTTC. As protein: CASRRGAGYTF. V and J are TRBV19 and TRBJ1-2; D possibly corresponds to TRBD1 (5 bases). CDR3 size: 11 residues. Germline V lookup: CDR1 LNHDA, CDR2 SQIVND (reference sequence). The V end was cut by 8 bases, the J end by 7 bases, with 11 bases between. The full variable domain, its missing parts supplied by reference TRBV19 and TRBJ1-2, is DGGITQSPKYLFRKEGQNVTLSCEQNLNHDAMYWYRQDPGQGLRLIYYSQIVNDFQKGDIAEGYSVSREKKESFPLTVTSAQKNPTAFYLCASRRGAGYTFGSGTRLTVV.

The gene calls are TRBV5-1 and TRBJ2-3; TRBD2 matches at 8 bases. CDR3 length equals 17 residues. V shed 0 bases and J 4 bases; nucleotides not matched to a gene: 10. Germline-derived CDR1 and CDR2 are SGHRS and YFSETQ. The CDR3: CASSLVPAGASADTQYF. The CDR3 bases are TGCGCCAGCAGCTTGGTACCAGCGGGAGCCTCGGCAGATACGCAGTATTTT.

The V gene is TRBV7-6, the J gene TRBJ2-7; 7 nucleotides align to TRBD1. The CDR3 covers 17 residues. V was clipped by 5 bases and J by 3 bases; unmatched bases: 16. The germline CDR1 and CDR2 sequences are SGHVS and FNYEAQ. The CDR3 DNA follows: TGTGCCAGCAGCCCGGGGACAGACCCTGCTCCACACTACGAGCAGTACTTC. This gives the protein CASSPGTDPAPHYEQYF.

The chain has TRBV7-3 and TRBJ2-2; 9 nucleotides line up with TRBD2. V lost 5 bases to trimming and J lost 1 base; unmatched junction nucleotides: 8. Germline-derived CDR1 and CDR2 are SGHTA and FQGTGA. The CDR3 totals 17 residues. The CDR3: CASSPIAGELNTGELFF. The CDR3 DNA reads TGTGCCAGCAGCCCAATAGCGGGGGAACTGAACACCGGGGAGCTGTTTTTT.

This sequence joins TRBV29-1 and TRBJ2-7; perhaps TRBD1 as D (5 bases). Germline V gene sequence: CDR1 SQVTM, CDR2 ANQGSEA. This CDR3 region has 12 residues. V lost 5 bases to trimming and J lost 3 bases, with 11 bases between them. The CDR3 coding sequence is TGCAGCGTTAGTCCAAGGGGCTACGAGCAGTACTTC. This codes for CSVSPRGYEQYF.

The chain joins TRBV7-3 to TRBJ2-2, with a tentative D call TRBD1 (5 bases). V lost 2 bases and J lost 7, with 14 bases in between. CDR1 SGHTA and CDR2 FQGTGA come from the germline V gene. This CDR3 comprises 15 residues. DNA of the CDR3: TGTGCCAGCAGCTTATCAGGGCCCAACCACGGGGAGCTGTTTTTT. Translated, it gives CASSLSGPNHGELFF.

The chain recombines TRBV6-6 with TRBJ1-1; the D is unclear. This CDR3 has 16 amino acids. The V end was cut by 5 bases, the J end by 3 bases, with 19 bases between. The V gene's germline CDR1 is MNHNY and CDR2 SVGAGI (reference sequence). CDR3 sequence (DNA): TGTGCCAGCAGTAACGGATTTACGGGCAGCTACACTGAAGCTTTCTTT. This sequence encodes CASSNGFTGSYTEAFF.

CDR3 region: CASTGGVGSYGYTF. In nucleotides, the CDR3 is TGTGCCAGCACCGGCGGGGTAGGGAGCTATGGCTACACCTTC. The V call is TRBV6-6, the J call TRBJ1-2; D call uncertain. V lost 7 bases to trimming and J lost 4 bases, with 16 bases between them. In germline, CDR1 is MNHNY, CDR2 SVGAGI (reference sequence). The CDR3 runs to 14 residues.

CDR3 nucleotides: TGTGCCAGCAGCGCTCCCCGTACCCGGACTAGCGGGAGGGCCGCGGACTACAATGAGCAGTTCTTC. Translating it yields CASSAPRTRTSGRAADYNEQFF. V is TRBV9 and J is TRBJ2-1; 15 bases are a match to TRBD2. The germline V gene has CDR1 SGDLS and CDR2 YYNGEE. V dropped 3 bases and J dropped 3; count of bases not matched to a gene: 19. CDR3 length: 22 amino acids.

This clone was recorded a few times. The chain has TRBV19 and TRBJ1-2; D is possibly TRBD1 (5 bases). Trimming left V 4 bases short and J 4 bases short, with 16 bases between. Per the germline V gene, CDR1 is LNHDA and CDR2 is SQIVND (reference sequence). This CDR3 is 15 amino acids long. Here the CDR3 reads CASSNQGSVGYGYTF. The CDR3 coding sequence is TGTGCCAGTAGTAACCAGGGATCGGTGGGCTATGGCTACACCTTC.

The chain combines TRBV16 with TRBJ1-1; D perhaps matches TRBD1 (5 bases). This CDR3 is built from 15 residues. V lost 4 bases and J lost 1, with 13 bases in between. Germline values: CDR1 KGHSY, CDR2 FQNENV. The CDR3 here is CASSREGAGNTEAFF. CDR3 DNA: TGTGCCAGCAGCCGCGAAGGGGCGGGGAACACTGAAGCTTTCTTT.

For the CDR3, the DNA is TGTGCCAGCAGCTTAGCTACGAGGAGTAGAAACACCATATATTTT. It yields the protein CASSLATRSRNTIYF. The chain recombines TRBV7-9 with TRBJ1-3; D is ambiguous. V dropped 0 bases and J dropped 5 bases, with 11 bases sitting between them. The CDR3 extends over 15 amino acids. The V gene's germline CDR1 is SEHNR and CDR2 FQNEAQ (reference sequence).

This chain connects TRBV5-4 to TRBJ2-1, with 14 bases matching TRBD2. J gave up 6 bases and V 4 bases, and 6 bases lay outside the gene matches. CDR1 is SGHNT and CDR2 is YYREEE in the germline V gene (reference sequence). The CDR3 is 16 amino acids. The CDR3 reads CASSPPTSGRGNEQFF. The CDR3 DNA follows: TGTGCCAGCAGCCCGCCGACTAGCGGGAGGGGCAATGAGCAGTTCTTC.

V gene TRBV27 combines with J gene TRBJ1-1; no clear D. Trimming took 2 bases from V and 1 from J, leaving 11 bases between them. From germline, CDR1 is MNHEY and CDR2 SMNVEV (reference sequence). This CDR3 comprises 15 residues. The CDR3: CASSLDGQTNTEAFF. DNA of the CDR3: TGTGCCAGCAGTTTAGATGGGCAGACGAACACTGAAGCTTTCTTT.

The V and J genes are TRBV5-1 and TRBJ1-6, with D maybe TRBD1 (6 bases). The CDR3 totals 17 residues. Trimming pared 0 bases from V and 0 bases from J, leaving 10 bases between. The germline V gene has CDR1 SGHRS and CDR2 YFSETQ. The CDR3 protein is CASSLAEGVSYNSPLHF. Here the CDR3 DNA reads TGCGCCAGCAGCTTGGCGGAGGGGGTCTCCTATAATTCACCCCTCCACTTT.

The chain carries TRBV7-9 and TRBJ2-7; D may be TRBD1 (6 bases). Germline lookup yields CDR1 SEHNR and CDR2 FQNEAQ (reference sequence). V was clipped by 4 bases and J by 3 bases, with 10 bases between them. The CDR3 sequence is 13 residues long. CDR3 in DNA: TGTGCCAGCAGCTCCCGGACAGTCTACGAGCAGTACTTC. Amino acid sequence: CASSSRTVYEQYF.

The V call is TRBV5-1, the J call TRBJ2-1, with TRBD2 matching 10 bases. Germline V CDR1 and CDR2: SGHRS, YFSETQ. The CDR3 extends over 16 amino acids. The ends lost 5 bases at V and 7 bases at J; junction bases unmatched: 12. Written as DNA, the CDR3 is TGCGCCAGCAGTGGACAAACTAGCGGGAAGGGTAATGAGCAGTTCTTC. Translated, it gives CASSGQTSGKGNEQFF.

The chain recombines TRBV19 with TRBJ2-3, with unresolved D. V was pared by 3 bases and J by 3 bases, with 16 bases between. CDR3 length equals 16 residues. Germline-derived CDR1 and CDR2 are LNHDA and SQIVND (reference sequence). CDR3 DNA: TGTGCCAGTAGTATCGCGCAACGGACGGTGACAGATACGCAGTATTTT. This encodes CASSIAQRTVTDTQYF.

This sequence joins TRBV6-1 and TRBJ1-2; a possible D gene is TRBD1 (5 bases). The V gene's germline CDR1 is MNHNS and CDR2 SASEGT. The CDR3 sequence is 15 residues long. V lost 3 bases, J lost 5 bases, and 16 bases lay in between. The CDR3, as DNA: TGTGCCAGCAGTGACCCAGGGAAGGGAGCTTATGGCTACACCTTC. This encodes CASSDPGKGAYGYTF.

V usage is TRBV30 and J usage is TRBJ2-7, with D possibly being TRBD1 (6 bases). CDR3 length equals 12 residues. Germline CDR1 reads GTSNPN; CDR2 reads SVGIG (reference sequence). V was clipped by 5 bases and J by 6 bases, with 14 bases between them. The CDR3 sequence is CAWEPGASEQYF. The CDR3, as DNA: TGTGCCTGGGAACCAGGGGCGAGCGAGCAGTACTTC.

The chain links TRBV2 to TRBJ1-2; D may be TRBD1 (5 bases). The V gene's germline CDR1 is SNHLY and CDR2 FYNNEI. Trimming left V 7 bases short and J 4 bases short, with 13 bases between. This CDR3 is built from 13 residues. CDR3 sequence reads: CASTRQNPYGYTF. DNA of the CDR3: TGTGCCAGCACACGACAGAATCCCTATGGCTACACCTTC. Drawing the rest from reference TRBV2 and TRBJ1-2, the complete variable domain is EPEVTQTPSHQVTQMGQEVILRCVPISNHLYFYWYRQILGQKVEFLVSFYNNEISEKSEIFDDQFSVERPDGSNFTLKIRSTKLEDSAMYFCASTRQNPYGYTFGSGTRLTVV.

The J gene is TRBJ2-7, the V gene TRBV6-5; weak D call: TRBD2 (6 bases). CDR1 MNHEY and CDR2 SVGAGI come from the germline V gene. This CDR3 is 12 amino acids long. V was cut by 5 bases and J by 7 bases, with 12 bases left in between. The CDR3 protein is CASSHPAGEQYF. The CDR3 DNA follows: TGTGCCAGCAGTCACCCCGCGGGGGAGCAGTACTTC.

The J gene is TRBJ2-5, the V gene TRBV9, with D perhaps TRBD2 (5 bases). This CDR3 has 15 residues. V dropped 0 bases and J dropped 1 base, with 10 bases sitting between them. Germline V CDR1 and CDR2: SGDLS, YYNGEE. This CDR3 reads CASSVVGGRQETQYF. CDR3 DNA sequence: TGTGCCAGCAGCGTAGTGGGCGGGCGCCAAGAGACCCAGTACTTC.